This T cell receptor beta chain was observed in a study of cytomegalovirus exposure and HLA in healthy donors. Primers: 60 Vbeta forward and 13 Jbeta reverse. TCRdb keeps only in-frame clones here, not all; method: immunoSEQ multiplex PCR. This sample has approximately 150,000 clones, with 81% found just once. General study findings and limits: Per published accounts, TCR beta sequences correctly predicted the HLA-A and HLA-B alleles of most subjects. It was assumed in the presence/absence analyses that sequencing depth was roughly uniform across donors. What was likely a sequencing artifact was a cluster of highly shared sequence variants.

Note on this clone: What it binds is not known.

The germline V gene encodes CDR1 SGHTA and CDR2 FQGNSA. The junction had 15 bases not matched to a gene; V was cut back by 1 base and J by 13 bases. The CDR3 consists of 17 residues. Sample: PBMCs. The chain combines TRBV7-2 with TRBJ1-6; the match to TRBD1 covers 8 bases. This clonotype originated in a woman aged 18-30 years in good health and CMV-seropositive. CDR3 bases: TGTGCCAGCAGCTTAGGGACAGGGAGTGGTGGGGTGGGTCCCCTCCACTTT. Translated: CASSLGTGSGGVGPLHF.